This paragraph reports one T cell receptor (beta chain). Its antigen is unknown. Amplification of TCR beta CDR3 regions used RNA as the template. First-round RT-PCR targeting the TCR CDR3 was performed with the HTBI primer set. TCRdb re-called the multiplex PCR reads through MiXCR, storing one row per CDR3 protein. The table lists about 760,000 distinct CDR3 sequences, about 35% of them singletons. This entry is derived from a study of T cells in Graves' hyperthyroidism and ophthalmopathy. Regarding the study as a whole: The blood repertoire included most of the expanded thyroid clonotypes above 0.001.

The diagnoses drew upon clinical symptoms, serum thyroxine and TRAb, thyroid ultrasound and orbital computed tomography. Specimen: blood. The source is a middle-aged woman with Graves' hyperthyroidism.

In DNA form, the CDR3 reads TGTGCCACCCGAGCCACGGTGAACACTGAAGCTTTCTTT. Translated: CATRATVNTEAFF. V is TRBV24-1 and J is TRBJ1-1; D is ambiguous. This CDR3 contains 13 residues. Germline values: CDR1 KGHDR, CDR2 SFDVKD. V lost 9 bases to trimming and J lost 0 bases, with 10 bases between them.